The clone carrying this T cell receptor beta chain was recorded a few times. In germline, CDR1 is SGHTA, CDR2 FQGNSA. Trimming took 4 bases from V and 10 from J, leaving 14 bases between them. The CDR3 is 14 amino acids. A second PCR, run for about 7 to 11 cycles, used a sample-barcoded 5' primer plus a J-beta primer mix. The template-switch adaptor was a 5' adaptor with 12 random nucleotides. It tagged each cDNA molecule. TCRdb re-analysed the 5' RACE reads in MiXCR, keeping a single row per CDR3 protein. The table lists approximately 850,000 distinct CDR3 sequences, about three fifths of them singletons. The sample originates from a study of blood T cells in healthy people across ages.

V gene TRBV7-2 combines with J gene TRBJ1-6; no definite D call. This TCR came from a man aged 30 to 45 in good health. Input material: blood. The CDR3 protein is CASSYERVGSPLHF. DNA of the CDR3: TGTGCCAGCAGCTATGAAAGAGTTGGCTCACCCCTCCACTTT.